The entry below gives a single T cell receptor (beta chain) sequence along with its context. This clone was seen at least ten times. Its cognate antigen has yet to be identified. No base quality values were provided; no much bigger clone lies one nucleotide off. The cohort consisted of 666 healthy bone marrow donors. All cohort members were sampled while nominally healthy, although unrecorded immune exposures were likely present. The donor was CMV seronegative and belonged to the group of around 400 seronegative cohort members. A peripheral blood sample was provided by each donor, and peripheral blood mononuclear cells were used for TCR beta sequencing. The Qiagen DNeasy Blood Extraction Kit was used to extract genomic DNA from the blood cell samples. These data come from a study of cytomegalovirus exposure and HLA in healthy donors (dated by TCRdb to 2016 to 2017). Regarding the complete study: In an earlier analysis of 587 of the donors, around 290 Gb of sequence data and 100 million or so unique TCR beta sequences from about 179 million T cells were reported. An early release covering some 640 HLA-typed donors comprised about 300 gigabases of sequencing data and 65 million to 100 million unique TCR sequences. Of the roughly 400 genotyped donors, approximately 82% fell in the genetic ancestry cluster associated with self-reported Caucasian donors. The study aimed to test whether signatures of past pathogen exposure could be identified by cataloging public T cell receptors. The T cell repertoires of some 670 subjects were profiled by immunosequencing and related to cytomegalovirus serostatus. A separate validation cohort of roughly 110 different subjects was used in addition to the roughly 700-subject first cohort. High-throughput TCR immunosequencing, statistical association of individual TCRs with disease status, and machine learning were combined to predict cytomegalovirus infection status. A later analysis re-analyzed previously published TCR beta repertoires from about 730 donors and added high-resolution HLA genotyping to study TCR occurrence patterns. In the later analysis, no new phenotypic data were used to find candidate immune exposures; instead, reliance was placed on TCR beta sequences and their occurrence across donors. In an earlier analysis of around 540 of the donors, high-throughput TCR beta sequencing was used to judge whether each TCR beta V gene segment behaved as functional or pseudogenic. Alongside the repertoire data, information on donor age, sex, ethnicity and CMV serostatus was compiled. Genome-wide SNP genotypes for about 55% of the roughly 670 donors were used in a later genetic analysis, which treated that subset as a discovery cohort. All discovery cohort repertoires had been generated using a single sequencing platform. Both class I and class II loci were covered by HLA typing, at four-digit resolution. Typing coverage varied by locus: about 629-640 donors for A, B, C, DRB1 and DQB1; more than 500 for DQA1; approximately 570 for DPA1; around 450 for DPB1. Roughly 5 DR-DQ haplotypes were handled as single units for association and clustering, since linkage in the cohort was strong. Across approximately 420 genotyped donors of the cohort, an average of roughly 250,000 unique TCR beta nucleotide sequences per donor were sequenced, and roughly 20% of those sequences were non-productive. Here is what the overall study found, with its caveats: Assigning TCR associations to individual alleles was difficult when HLA alleles, especially DR and DQ, strongly co-occurred. In a later analysis, several top co-occurrence clusters were reported to appear linked to parvovirus B19, influenza, CMV and Epstein-Barr virus. An association between a missense DCLRE1C variant and V-gene and J-gene trimming of TCR beta chains was found in a later genetic analysis and replicated in an independent cohort. In a later analysis, 16,951 TCR beta sequences were associated with specific HLA alleles at a false discovery rate of 0.05. A later analysis found that TCR association rates varied across HLA loci, with DRB1 alleles showing the most associated TCRs and HLA-C alleles the fewest. In the study, 150 to 200 TCR beta chains were listed as associated with cytomegalovirus. Sequencing depth was assumed to be roughly uniform across donors in the presence/absence analyses, though that assumption may not hold. A later genetic analysis reported fewer N-insertions in productive TCRs among donors in an Asian-associated ancestry cluster than the roughly 650-donor mean. Broadly in line with IMGT annotations, most TCR beta V segments showed up in productive rearrangements about 90% or about 30% of the time in an earlier analysis of around 550 of the donors. Because HLA typing was unavailable for some donors at each locus, only the typed subset was used in association tests. Immune exposure information for the cohort was limited to CMV serostatus. In vitro tests confirmed that three of the cytomegalovirus-associated TCR beta chains recognize cytomegalovirus antigens. About 17 rarely observed V segments, including chromosome 9 orphons, were excluded from the earlier analysis of several hundred of the donors because counts were too low. In this cohort, only TCR beta chains were sequenced, and detectable features were limited by the absence of alpha or paired-chain data. Most CMV-associated TCR beta chains appeared to be HLA-restricted in a later analysis, and the HLA associations seemed to be driven largely by CMV exposure. A further reported finding was that TCR beta sequences accurately predicted the HLA-A and HLA-B alleles for most subjects in the first cohort. Cytomegalovirus status was reported to be diagnosed by the classifier with high specificity and sensitivity in both the original and validation cohorts. Compared with equally common non-associated chains, HLA-associated TCR beta chains in a later analysis were more clonally expanded and had lower generation probabilities. The sequencing pipeline was judged likely to have produced a cluster of highly shared sequence variants as a technical artifact. The authors suggested that the approach could potentially be generalized to other disease states and immunological phenotypes. The 87-base-pair reads could not distinguish some IMGT-functional V segments, including TRBV6-2 and TRBV6-3, so those segments were excluded. Linkage disequilibrium might explain the correlated functional status among segregating V segments, but an unknown experimental factor could not be ruled out. While some public TCRs were present in many individuals, most TCR sequences turned up only very rarely across donors.

V has 3 bases trimmed and J has 6 bases trimmed; junction bases matching no gene number 8. Based on the germline V gene, the CDR1 and CDR2 sequences are SGHTS and YDEGEE. From cysteine to phenylalanine, the CDR3 is 15 amino acids long. The kept DNA is CDR3 alone, 45 bases in frame from the first base. The library was obtained by the immunoSEQ multiplex PCR assay. A mixture of 60 forward primers for TCR Vbeta segments and 13 reverse primers for TCR Jbeta segments was used in the multiplex PCR. The CDR3 region of rearranged TCR beta genes was amplified from genomic DNA by a multiplex PCR assay. Amplified TCR beta libraries were sequenced as 87-base-pair reads on the Illumina HiSeq System. The authors' pipeline ran thus. A later analysis tallied around 87 million unique TCR beta chains across the roughly 610 repertoires, and around 9.9 million of those chains were shared by two or more donors. A nearest-neighbor algorithm error-corrected the raw reads and collapsed the reads into unique sequences, merging closely related sequences to remove PCR and sequencing errors. To assign V, D and J gene segments, CDR3 sequences were aligned to IMGT reference sequences. For a sequence to be retained, at least a six-nucleotide match to both a V gene segment and a J gene segment was required. A rearrangement counted as productive if the CDR3 had no stop codons and remained in frame with V and J, and every other rearrangement counted as non-productive. Following IMGT convention, CDR3 was defined as the stretch from the second conserved V-encoded cysteine up to the conserved J-encoded phenylalanine. The earlier analysis of a few hundred of the donors excluded sequences that lacked an unambiguous match to a single V gene segment. In an earlier analysis of approximately 560 of the donors, a V segment was called functional when productive rearrangements were above 56.7%, and segregating when the standard deviation between donors exceeded 5%. A statistical classification framework was developed to diagnose cytomegalovirus status using the catalog of TCR beta chain sequences. In a later analysis, TCR nucleotide sequences were compared against IMGT/GENE-DB human TR gene sequences so that V and J genes could be assigned. A later analysis assigned CDR3 sequences and most-parsimonious VDJ recombination scenarios with the TCRdist pipeline. In a later analysis, each TCR beta chain was defined by its CDR3 amino acid sequence together with its V-gene family, and reads without a unique V-gene family were excluded. A later analysis removed 500 to 600 highly shared, low-generation-probability nucleotide sequences to deal with suspected cross-contamination and a sequencing artifact. In a later analysis, a clonal expansion index for each public chain was calculated from normalized within-repertoire ranks of inferred template counts. In a later analysis, generation probabilities were computed using a VDJ recombination model fitted to out-of-frame rearrangements, and the results were checked against IGoR. Hypergeometric tests were used in a later analysis to score TCR-TCR, TCR-HLA and TCR-CMV co-occurrence, with a repertoire-size bias correction applied to the TCR pairs. False discovery rates were estimated in a later analysis by permuting HLA or CMV assignments 20 times. In a later analysis, co-occurring TCRs were grouped using DBSCAN, and TCRdist sequence similarity was added for clustering within HLA-allele-positive subsets. Repertoires with fewer than 30,000 or more than 120,000 public chains were left out of co-occurrence clustering, as were a handful of repertoires with anomalous nucleotide sharing. TCRdb obtained this table from immuneACCESS and retained in-frame rearrangements with V and J assigned. These tables miss some clones; where compared with another copy, unresolved V genes account for less than half of the shortfall, and the remainder is unexplained. Clonal size and the V and J genes are those of that table, whereas D and trimming came from the DNA. The sample table records tens of thousands of clones; 82% of these occur just once. The top ten hold approximately 3.8% of the sample.

This TCR was recovered from a man aged 50 to 60 in good health and CMV-seronegative. The rearranged segments are TRBV5-8 and TRBJ1-5; the central 8 bases match TRBD1. Sequencing input: PBMCs. The nucleotide sequence reads as follows: TGTGCCAGCAGCTCTGGACAGGGCGGTCGTCAGCCCCAGCATTTT. Translated, it gives CASSSGQGGRQPQHF.